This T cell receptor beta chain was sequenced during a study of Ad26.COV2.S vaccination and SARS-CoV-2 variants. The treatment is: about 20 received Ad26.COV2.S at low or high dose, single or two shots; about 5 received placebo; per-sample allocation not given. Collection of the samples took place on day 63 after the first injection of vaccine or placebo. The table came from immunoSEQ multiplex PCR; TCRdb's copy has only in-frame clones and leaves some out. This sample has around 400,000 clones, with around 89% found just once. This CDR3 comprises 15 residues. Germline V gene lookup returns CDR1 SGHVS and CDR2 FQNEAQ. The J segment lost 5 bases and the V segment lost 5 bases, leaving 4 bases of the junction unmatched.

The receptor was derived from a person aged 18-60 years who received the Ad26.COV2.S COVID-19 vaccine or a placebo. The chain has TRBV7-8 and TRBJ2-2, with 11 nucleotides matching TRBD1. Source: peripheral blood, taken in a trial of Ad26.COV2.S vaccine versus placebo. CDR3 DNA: TGTGCCAGCAGCACCGGGACAGGGGGGACCGGGGAGCTGTTTTTT. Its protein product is CASSTGTGGTGELFF.